These 23 T cell receptor beta chains came from one sample sequenced in a study of regulatory T cells in long-lasting Graves disease. Arm-PCR of CDR3 regions and iRepertoire HTBI primers were the basis on which TCR beta libraries were built. TCRdb reprocessed the multiplex PCR reads with MiXCR, giving one entry per CDR3 protein. Among about 560,000 distinct CDR3 sequences listed, roughly 16% were seen once. Time point denoted: newly diagnosed GD, antithyroid drugs for less than 3 months. RNA from PBMCs was the source of the TCR library. This same sample was also part of a study on T cells in Graves' hyperthyroidism and ophthalmopathy.

Sequencing used peripheral blood mononuclear cells (PBMCs), obtained at new diagnosis, from a patient treated with antithyroid drugs. These receptors all come from a man between 18 and 35 years old with Graves disease.

This clonotype was seen a single time. This chain joins TRBV7-2 and TRBJ2-1; D is unclear. The V and J ends lost 0 bases and 10 bases respectively, with 13 bases between them. The CDR3 length is 14 residues. The germline CDR1 and CDR2 sequences are SGHTA and FQGNSA. CDR3 sequence: CASSLASERIEQFF. CDR3 nucleotides: TGTGCCAGCAGCTTAGCGTCAGAGAGAATCGAGCAGTTCTTC.

This clonotype occurred many times. The gene calls are TRBV7-8 and TRBJ2-3; D is perhaps TRBD1 (6 bases). This CDR3 has 13 amino acids. V was pared by 11 bases and J by 6 bases, with 18 bases between. Germline V gene data show CDR1 as SGHVS and CDR2 as FQNEAQ. The chain's CDR3 is CAVEAGAWDTQYF. CDR3 coding DNA: TGTGCCGTCGAGGCAGGGGCCTGGGATACGCAGTATTTT.

V usage is TRBV10-2 and J usage is TRBJ1-4; 7 bases fit TRBD1. The CDR3 totals 14 residues. Trimming at V came to 7 bases and at J to 0 bases, leaving 2 bases not matched to a gene. Per germline, CDR1 WSHSY and CDR2 SAAADI. The CDR3 region is CASNDRATNEKLFF. Written as DNA, the CDR3 is TGCGCCAGCAACGACAGGGCAACTAATGAAAAACTGTTTTTT.

This clonotype was observed at least ten times. J is TRBJ2-1 and V is TRBV15; 13 nucleotides match TRBD2. Germline V gives CDR1 LNHNV, CDR2 YYDKDF (reference sequence). V trimming: 6 bases; J trimming: 12 bases; junction bases outside the gene matches: 8. This CDR3 is 14 amino acids long. CDR3 residues: CATSPGLAGMGQFF. DNA for the CDR3: TGTGCCACCAGTCCGGGACTAGCGGGAATGGGGCAGTTCTTC.

This sequence joins TRBV3-1 and TRBJ2-5; D perhaps matches TRBD2 (7 bases). Germline V CDR1 and CDR2: LGHDT, YNNKEL (reference sequence). Trimming took 10 bases from V and 4 from J, leaving 16 bases between them. The CDR3 runs 13 residues. For the CDR3, the DNA is TGTGCCATCCGGACCCGGGGGGCAGAGACCCAGTACTTC. It translates to CAIRTRGAETQYF.

This clonotype was seen repeatedly, ten times or more. The chain employs TRBV2 and TRBJ1-2, with D unresolved. This CDR3 comprises 11 residues. CDR1 SNHLY and CDR2 FYNNEI come from the germline V gene. V lost 4 bases and J 2 bases, leaving 2 bases between the germline ends. CDR3 DNA: TGTGCCAGCAGTGGGAACTATGGCTACACCTTC. This gives the protein CASSGNYGYTF. The entire variable domain, with the rest obtained from reference TRBV2 and TRBJ1-2, is as follows: EPEVTQTPSHQVTQMGQEVILRCVPISNHLYFYWYRQILGQKVEFLVSFYNNEISEKSEIFDDQFSVERPDGSNFTLKIRSTKLEDSAMYFCASSGNYGYTFGSGTRLTVV.

The chain has TRBV24-1 and TRBJ1-2, with D possibly matching TRBD1 (6 bases). This CDR3 is built from 12 residues. The germline CDR1 and CDR2 sequences are KGHDR and SFDVKD. Trimming cost V 2 bases and J 6 bases, with 6 bases left between them. DNA for the CDR3: TGTGCCACCAGTGATTACAGGGATGGCTACACCTTC. It specifies CATSDYRDGYTF.

The chain employs TRBV3-1 and TRBJ2-7; 9 nucleotides match TRBD2. Germline V gives CDR1 LGHDT, CDR2 YNNKEL (reference sequence). The CDR3 length is 15 residues. The ends lost 3 bases at V and 6 bases at J; junction bases unmatched: 9. In nucleotides, the CDR3 is TGTGCCAGCAGCCAGCAAGCGGGACTAGCCGGCGAGCAGTACTTC. Translation: CASSQQAGLAGEQYF.

This clonotype appeared many times. The chain carries TRBV6-1 and TRBJ1-2; TRBD1 matches at 10 bases. Germline-derived CDR1 and CDR2 are MNHNS and SASEGT. The V gene end was trimmed by 7 bases and the J gene end by 2 bases; junction bases not matched to a gene: 4. CDR3 length equals 14 residues. The CDR3 region is CASMADRGNYGYTF. CDR3 sequence (DNA): TGTGCCAGCATGGCGGACAGGGGGAACTATGGCTACACCTTC.

This clonotype was counted ten times or more. This chain joins TRBV28 and TRBJ1-5, with D tentatively TRBD1 (5 bases). This CDR3 comprises 17 residues. Trimming cost V 6 bases and J 11 bases, with 29 bases left between them. Germline CDR1 MDHEN, CDR2 SYDVKM. The DNA of the CDR3 is TGTGCCAGCAGCGAACCTTCCGACAGCGCTAACGACGGGGCCCAGCATTTT. This gives the protein CASSEPSDSANDGAQHF.

J is TRBJ2-1 and V is TRBV10-1; TRBD1 matches at 7 bases. The CDR3 extends over 14 amino acids. V lost 6 bases and J lost 9; bases outside the gene matches: 11. Germline CDR1 reads WNHNN; CDR2 reads SYGVQD (reference sequence). In nucleotides, the CDR3 is TGCGCCAGCAGCCGGGACAGCCCCCTGGGTGAGCAGTTCTTC. This encodes CASSRDSPLGEQFF.

This clonotype was observed at least ten times. The genes are TRBV20-1 and TRBJ1-1; possibly TRBD1 for D (5 bases). V was trimmed by 5 bases and J by 0 bases, leaving 10 bases between them. CDR3 size: 13 residues. The germline V gene has CDR1 DFQATT and CDR2 SNEGSKA (reference sequence). CDR3 sequence (DNA): TGCAGTGCTTCGGGACGGCTGAACACTGAAGCTTTCTTT. Amino acid sequence: CSASGRLNTEAFF.

The sample holds many counts of this clonotype. The chain employs TRBV28 and TRBJ2-3; D is undetermined. With 4 bases removed from V and 10 bases from J, the gap between germline ends came to 18 bases. The CDR3 loop spans 14 amino acids. Germline V gene lookup returns CDR1 MDHEN and CDR2 SYDVKM. CDR3 region: CASSSPTSRASQYF. CDR3 nucleotide sequence: TGTGCCAGCAGTTCCCCCACATCCCGGGCCTCGCAGTATTTT.

In this sample, this clonotype turned up many times. CDR3 region: CASSPSAGQGNNEQFF. Written as DNA, the CDR3 is TGTGCCAGCAGTCCCTCCGCGGGACAGGGTAACAATGAGCAGTTCTTC. J is TRBJ2-1 and V is TRBV28, with 9 bases matching TRBD1. The CDR3 is made up of 16 amino acids. V lost 5 bases, J lost 5 bases, and 10 bases stayed unmatched. The germline CDR1 and CDR2 sequences are MDHEN and SYDVKM. Together with reference TRBV28 and TRBJ2-1, the CDR3 gives the full variable domain: DVKVTQSSRYLVKRTGEKVFLECVQDMDHENMFWYRQDPGLGLRLIYFSYDVKMKEKGDIPEGYSVSREKKERFSLILESASTNQTSMYLCASSPSAGQGNNEQFFGPGTRLTVL.

The V and J genes are TRBV9 and TRBJ1-1, with D possibly matching TRBD1 (6 bases). The CDR3 sequence is 15 residues long. Germline lookup yields CDR1 SGDLS and CDR2 YYNGEE. V was cut by 0 bases and J by 5 bases, with 14 bases left in between. CDR3 sequence reads: CASSVEGQGSTEAFF. The CDR3 coding sequence is TGTGCCAGCAGCGTAGAGGGCCAGGGGAGTACTGAAGCTTTCTTT.

This clonotype was counted only a few times. The chain couples TRBV24-1 to TRBJ2-5, with D possibly matching TRBD2 (6 bases). The CDR3 totals 15 residues. V lost 4 bases, J lost 4 bases, and 15 bases lay in between. CDR1 and CDR2 from the germline V gene are KGHDR and SFDVKD. Here the CDR3 DNA reads TGTGCCACCAGTGACCCCGGGACTGGGGGAGAGACCCAGTACTTC. Amino acid sequence: CATSDPGTGGETQYF.

This clonotype was seen many times. V gene TRBV27 combines with J gene TRBJ2-3, with 7 bases lining up with TRBD1. Germline-derived CDR1 and CDR2 are MNHEY and SMNVEV (reference sequence). The CDR3 contains 15 residues. The V gene end was trimmed by 4 bases and the J gene end by 1 base; junction bases not matched to a gene: 5. CDR3 nucleotides: TGTGCCAGCAGTTCACGACAGGGCGGCACAGATACGCAGTATTTT. It codes for CASSSRQGGTDTQYF.

This clonotype was counted between two and nine times. The chain uses TRBV5-4 and TRBJ2-3; 10 bases are a match to TRBD2. V shed 4 bases and J 1 base; nucleotides not matched to a gene: 9. The V gene's germline CDR1 is SGHNT and CDR2 YYREEE (reference sequence). CDR3 length: 17 amino acids. CDR3 sequence: CASSQEPGTSGTDTQYF. The CDR3 nucleotides read TGTGCCAGCAGCCAAGAGCCCGGGACTAGCGGCACAGATACGCAGTATTTT.

This clonotype was seen ten or more times. V gene TRBV29-1 combines with J gene TRBJ1-2, with D maybe TRBD1 (5 bases). The length of the CDR3 is 15 residues. V gave up 2 bases and J gave up 8 bases, with 21 bases separating them. Looked up from germline, CDR1 is SQVTM and CDR2 is ANQGSEA. CDR3 DNA: TGCAGCGTTGAAACGACCACCGGACAACTAGGCGGCTACACCTTC. Its translation is CSVETTTGQLGGYTF.

This rearrangement joins TRBV28 to TRBJ2-7; a weak D match, TRBD2 (5 bases). Looked up from germline, CDR1 is MDHEN and CDR2 is SYDVKM. The CDR3 has 14 amino acids. Trimming removed 4 bases from V and 6 bases from J, with 16 bases in between. DNA for the CDR3: TGTGCCAGCAGTTCCAGACACGGGATCCTCGAGCAGTACTTC. Protein product: CASSSRHGILEQYF.

The chain joins TRBV12-3 or TRBV12-4 to TRBJ2-1; 10 bases fit TRBD1. The CDR3 has 16 residues. V shed 6 bases, J shed 3 bases, and the junction held 8 bases outside the gene matches. The CDR3 sequence: CASSGEGTGVYNEQFF. CDR3 sequence (DNA): TGTGCCAGCAGCGGAGAGGGGACAGGGGTCTACAATGAGCAGTTCTTC.

This clonotype was picked up many times. The V gene is TRBV2, the J gene TRBJ1-1; TRBD1 matches 7 bases. CDR1 and CDR2 (germline): SNHLY, FYNNEI. With 6 bases clipped from V and 0 bases from J, the junction kept 4 bases outside the gene matches. This CDR3 contains 14 residues. In DNA form, the CDR3 reads TGTGCCAGCAGCTTTACAGGGGTGAACACTGAAGCTTTCTTT. Translated: CASSFTGVNTEAFF. The whole variable domain, filled in from reference TRBV2 and TRBJ1-1, reads EPEVTQTPSHQVTQMGQEVILRCVPISNHLYFYWYRQILGQKVEFLVSFYNNEISEKSEIFDDQFSVERPDGSNFTLKIRSTKLEDSAMYFCASSFTGVNTEAFFGQGTRLTVV.

The CDR3 DNA reads TGTGCCAGCAGCCCCCCGTACAGGGGAGGTGAGACCCAGTACTTC. Protein: CASSPPYRGGETQYF. This rearrangement joins TRBV7-9 to TRBJ2-5; maybe TRBD1 (7 bases). The CDR3 covers 15 residues. Germline V gene sequence: CDR1 SEHNR, CDR2 FQNEAQ (reference sequence). V was pared by 5 bases and J by 5 bases, with 18 bases between.